What follows describes a single T cell receptor beta chain. Its cognate antigen is unknown. V trimming: 1 base; J trimming: 3 bases; junction bases outside the gene matches: 6. There are 15 residues in the CDR3. Germline CDR1 reads SEHNR; CDR2 reads FQNEAQ (reference sequence). From the RT-PCR reads, TCRdb called clonotypes with MiXCR, one entry per CDR3 protein. Here the sample spans about 480,000 distinct CDR3 sequences, roughly 9.8% being singletons. This sample was taken from a study of response to subunit inactivated influenza vaccine. General study results and limits: There was a suggestion from the authors that each seasonal influenza vaccination recruits few new T cells.

The TCR comes from a man aged 45-65 years who received an inactivated influenza vaccine. This chain connects TRBV7-9 to TRBJ2-7, with TRBD2 matching over 7 bases. The specimen was PBMCs from blood, collected about 40 days after vaccination. CDR3 residues: CASSLEPAGFYEQYF. The CDR3 nucleotides are TGTGCCAGCAGCTTAGAGCCAGCGGGATTCTACGAGCAGTACTTC.